The 16 T cell receptor beta chains in this list originate from one sample, sequenced in a study of T cell changes during pregnancy in multiple sclerosis. Using immunoSEQ multiplex PCR, the repertoire was profiled, and TCRdb retains in-frame clones only, with some absent. The sample carries some 70,000 clones, almost 95% recorded once. The sample was CD8+ T cells from peripheral blood mononuclear cells, taken in the third trimester of pregnancy. These receptors were collected from a female donor in good health, enrolled as a control in a pregnancy study.

This clone was detected only once. The V gene is TRBV11-3, the J gene TRBJ2-6, with 11 bases lining up with TRBD2. Germline-derived CDR1 and CDR2 are SGHNT and YENEEA. The V and J ends lost 3 bases and 0 bases, in that order; junction bases with no gene match: 10. This CDR3 region has 20 residues. The CDR3 protein is CASSFPLLAGGPSGANVLTF. CDR3 bases: TGTGCCAGCAGCTTCCCTCTCCTAGCGGGGGGACCCTCTGGGGCCAACGTCCTGACTTTC. The full variable domain, in which reference TRBV11-3 and TRBJ2-6 provide the parts outside the CDR3, is EAGVVQSPRYKIIEKKQPVAFWCNPISGHNTLYWYLQNLGQGPELLIRYENEEAVDDSQLPKDRFSAERLKGVDSTLKIQPAELGDSAVYLCASSFPLLAGGPSGANVLTFGAGSRLTVL.

V usage is TRBV9 and J usage is TRBJ1-2; D is possibly TRBD1 (6 bases). Trimming removed 8 bases at V and 4 bases at J, with 24 bases between. Germline loops: CDR1 SGDLS, CDR2 YYNGEE. The CDR3 extends over 16 amino acids. The CDR3 DNA sequence: TGTGCCAGTGGTTCAGACCGGGACACCAGAGTCTATGGCTACACCTTC. This codes for CASGSDRDTRVYGYTF.

The J gene is TRBJ1-4, the V gene TRBV2; D is uncertain. From germline, CDR1 is SNHLY and CDR2 FYNNEI. The CDR3 sequence is 14 residues long. Trimming cost V 5 bases and J 11 bases, with 18 bases left between them. The CDR3 DNA sequence: TGTGCCAGCAGTACGATGGAGTCAACGGTCAAACTGTTTTTT. Its translation is CASSTMESTVKLFF.

The CDR3 DNA sequence: TGTGCCAGTAGTCTCCACGACAGGGGTCTGGAGAACACTGAAGCTTTCTTT. This sequence encodes CASSLHDRGLENTEAFF. The V and J genes are TRBV19 and TRBJ1-1; 8 bases line up with TRBD1. Germline V gene data show CDR1 as LNHDA and CDR2 as SQIVND (reference sequence). The CDR3 length is 17 residues. The trim removed 5 bases at V and 1 base at J, leaving 12 bases unmatched.

The chain joins TRBV30 to TRBJ1-2; 11 bases fit TRBD1. The CDR3 length is 16 residues. The V gene end was trimmed by 2 bases and the J gene end by 4 bases; junction bases not matched to a gene: 9. Germline CDR1 GTSNPN, CDR2 SVGIG (reference sequence). CDR3 loop: CAWSLTPGQGVYGYTF. The CDR3 DNA sequence: TGTGCCTGGAGTCTAACCCCGGGACAGGGGGTCTATGGCTACACCTTC.

The chain is built from TRBV7-9 and TRBJ1-6; D remains unclear. Germline lookup yields CDR1 SEHNR and CDR2 FQNEAQ (reference sequence). The CDR3 contains 15 residues. The ends were cut back, 5 bases at V and 0 bases at J, with 8 bases in the middle. DNA of the CDR3: TGTGCCAGCAGCCCCTCGAGCTCCTATAATTCACCCCTCCACTTT. Its protein product is CASSPSSSYNSPLHF.

This clone occurred once. The chain combines TRBV14 with TRBJ2-7; D is perhaps TRBD1 (5 bases). This CDR3 is built from 14 residues. Trimming took off 1 base at V and 3 bases at J, with 10 bases between the two ends. Germline assignment: CDR1 SGHDN and CDR2 FVKESK. CDR3 loop: CASSQARGIYEQYF. The CDR3 DNA reads as TGTGCCAGCAGCCAAGCTAGGGGAATCTACGAGCAGTACTTC.

The chain employs TRBV4-3 and TRBJ2-3, with 9 bases aligning to TRBD2. The CDR3 has 16 amino acids. Germline V CDR1 and CDR2: LGHNA, YSLEER. Trimming removed 1 base from V and 3 bases from J; junction bases left unmatched: 5. CDR3 nucleotide sequence: TGCGCCAGCAGCCAAGTTCGCGGGGGGGCAACAGATACGCAGTATTTT. It encodes CASSQVRGGATDTQYF.

The chain joins TRBV5-1 to TRBJ2-6; D possibly corresponds to TRBD1 (6 bases). Germline V gene sequence: CDR1 SGHRS, CDR2 YFSETQ. V shed 9 bases and J shed 0 bases, with 16 bases lying between them. The CDR3 consists of 16 residues. CDR3 loop: CATAAVQGSGANVLTF. CDR3 DNA: TGCGCCACCGCAGCCGTACAGGGCTCTGGGGCCAACGTCCTGACTTTC.

The chain uses TRBV7-9 and TRBJ1-2; no definite D call. The germline V and J ends were trimmed by 5 bases and 7 bases, with 20 bases remaining between them. The germline V gene encodes CDR1 SEHNR and CDR2 FQNEAQ (reference sequence). The CDR3 is made up of 15 amino acids. The CDR3: CASSVYHGYYGGYTF. The CDR3, as DNA: TGTGCCAGCAGCGTATATCACGGGTATTATGGTGGCTACACCTTC.

The CDR3 nucleotides are TGTGCCAGCAGCTTAGTAGGACAGAATGAAGGGACCCAGTACTTC. Residues: CASSLVGQNEGTQYF. The V gene is TRBV7-2, the J gene TRBJ2-5; TRBD1 might be the D (6 bases). CDR1 and CDR2 from the germline V gene are SGHTA and FQGNSA. Trimming stripped 1 base from V and 7 bases from J, with 16 bases between. This CDR3 comprises 15 residues.

The count of this clone is one. The chain combines TRBV19 with TRBJ2-7, with a weak D call TRBD2 (6 bases). V shed 6 bases and J shed 5 bases, with 17 bases lying between them. This CDR3 is 14 amino acids long. Germline CDR1 reads LNHDA; CDR2 reads SQIVND (reference sequence). CDR3: CASSTREIVNEQYF. The CDR3 DNA is TGTGCCAGTAGCACCCGGGAGATCGTGAACGAGCAGTACTTC.

The V gene is TRBV5-6, the J gene TRBJ1-1; TRBD1 aligns across 11 bases. The CDR3 extends over 16 amino acids. J was trimmed by 2 bases and V by 2 bases; bases with no gene match: 5. The germline CDR1 and CDR2 sequences are SGHDT and YYEEEE. CDR3 region: CASSFGTGGGNTEAFF. DNA for the CDR3: TGTGCCAGCAGCTTCGGGACAGGGGGTGGAAACACTGAAGCTTTCTTT.

This chain connects TRBV4-3 to TRBJ1-4; possible D gene TRBD1, 6 bases. Trimming cost V 0 bases and J 4 bases, with 15 bases left between them. The germline CDR1 and CDR2 sequences are LGHNA and YSLEER. The CDR3 length is 17 residues. As DNA, the CDR3 is TGCGCCAGCAGCCAAGATTGGGACATAGGCTATAATGAAAAACTGTTTTTT. Amino acid sequence: CASSQDWDIGYNEKLFF.

The rearrangement uses TRBV5-4 and TRBJ2-1; TRBD2 aligns across 9 bases. V was clipped by 4 bases and J by 4 bases; unmatched bases: 15. Germline CDR1 reads SGHNT; CDR2 reads YYREEE (reference sequence). This CDR3 has 18 residues. Written as DNA, the CDR3 is TGTGCCAGCAGCGACCCTGGACGGCGGGGGGGCGTATACAATGAGCAGTTCTTC. Protein: CASSDPGRRGGVYNEQFF.

The rearrangement links TRBV4-3 to TRBJ2-7; 7 bases fit TRBD1. The V and J ends lost 2 bases and 7 bases, in that order; junction bases with no gene match: 14. The CDR3 is 16 amino acids. From germline, CDR1 is LGHNA and CDR2 YSLEER. The CDR3, as DNA: TGCGCCAGCAGCCAACTCTTCATGACAGGGCATCAGGAGCAGTACTTC. It specifies CASSQLFMTGHQEQYF.